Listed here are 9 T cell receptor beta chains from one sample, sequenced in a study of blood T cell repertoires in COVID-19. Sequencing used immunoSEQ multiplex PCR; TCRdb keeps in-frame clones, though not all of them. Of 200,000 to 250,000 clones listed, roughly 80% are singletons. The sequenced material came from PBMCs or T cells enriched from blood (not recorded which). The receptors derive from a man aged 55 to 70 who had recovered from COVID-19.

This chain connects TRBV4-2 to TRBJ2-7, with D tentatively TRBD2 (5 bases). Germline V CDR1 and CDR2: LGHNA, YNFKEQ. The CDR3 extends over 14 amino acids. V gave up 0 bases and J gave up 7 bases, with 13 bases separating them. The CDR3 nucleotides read TGTGCCAGCAGCCAAGATAGAGCTGGGAGAGAGCAGTACTTC. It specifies CASSQDRAGREQYF.

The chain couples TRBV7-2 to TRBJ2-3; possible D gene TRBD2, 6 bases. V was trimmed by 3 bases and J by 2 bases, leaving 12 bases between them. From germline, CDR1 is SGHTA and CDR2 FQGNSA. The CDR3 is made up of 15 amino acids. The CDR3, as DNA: TGTGCCAGCAGCTTCGGGACTCGGCACACAGATACGCAGTATTTT. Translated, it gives CASSFGTRHTDTQYF.

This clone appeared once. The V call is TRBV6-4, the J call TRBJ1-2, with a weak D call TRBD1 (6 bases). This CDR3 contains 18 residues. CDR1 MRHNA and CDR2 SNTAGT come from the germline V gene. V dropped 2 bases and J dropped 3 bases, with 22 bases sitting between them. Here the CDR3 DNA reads TGTGCCAGCAGTGACCGATGGGGGGGCGGGGTACCCTACTATGGCTACACCTTC. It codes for CASSDRWGGGVPYYGYTF.

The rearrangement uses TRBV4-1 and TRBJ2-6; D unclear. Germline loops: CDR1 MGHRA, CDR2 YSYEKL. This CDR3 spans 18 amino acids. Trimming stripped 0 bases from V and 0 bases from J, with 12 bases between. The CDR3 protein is CASSQDPYPSSGANVLTF. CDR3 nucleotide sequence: TGCGCCAGCAGCCAAGATCCCTATCCAAGCTCTGGGGCCAACGTCCTGACTTTC.

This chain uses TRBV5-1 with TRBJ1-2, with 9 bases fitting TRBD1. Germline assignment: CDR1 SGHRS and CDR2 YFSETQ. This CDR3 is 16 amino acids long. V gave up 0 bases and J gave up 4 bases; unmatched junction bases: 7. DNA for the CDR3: TGCGCCAGCAGCTTGGCCGGGGACAGGGCATCCTATGGCTACACCTTC. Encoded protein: CASSLAGDRASYGYTF.

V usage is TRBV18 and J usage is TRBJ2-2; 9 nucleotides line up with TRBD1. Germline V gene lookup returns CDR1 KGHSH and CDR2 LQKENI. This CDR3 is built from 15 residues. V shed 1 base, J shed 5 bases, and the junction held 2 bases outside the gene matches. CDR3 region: CASSPLGQGTGELFF. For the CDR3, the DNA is TGTGCCAGCTCACCACTTGGACAGGGGACCGGGGAGCTGTTTTTT. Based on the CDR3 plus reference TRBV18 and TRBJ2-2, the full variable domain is NAGVMQNPRHLVRRRGQEARLRCSPMKGHSHVYWYRQLPEEGLKFMVYLQKENIIDESGMPKERFSAEFPKEGPSILRIQQVVRGDSAAYFCASSPLGQGTGELFFGEGSRLTVL.

CDR3 DNA sequence: TGTGCCAGCAGCGCGGTGGGGCTAAACACTGAAGCTTTCTTT. This translates into CASSAVGLNTEAFF. The chain uses TRBV9 and TRBJ1-1, with D tentatively TRBD1 (5 bases). CDR1 and CDR2 (germline): SGDLS, YYNGEE. Trimming left V 3 bases short and J 2 bases short, with 11 bases between. The CDR3 extends over 14 amino acids.

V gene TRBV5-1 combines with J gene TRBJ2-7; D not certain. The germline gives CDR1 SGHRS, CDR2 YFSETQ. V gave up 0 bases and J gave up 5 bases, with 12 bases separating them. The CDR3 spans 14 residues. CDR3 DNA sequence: TGCGCCAGCAGCTTGGGAGCGCCGGTGGACGAGCAGTACTTC. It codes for CASSLGAPVDEQYF.

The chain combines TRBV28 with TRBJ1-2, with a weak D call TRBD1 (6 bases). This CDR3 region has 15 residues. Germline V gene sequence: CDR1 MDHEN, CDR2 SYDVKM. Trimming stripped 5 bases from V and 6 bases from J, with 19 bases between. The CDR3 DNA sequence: TGTGCCAGCAGTGGGGTCGGGGGGCAAAGGGATGGCTACACCTTC. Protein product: CASSGVGGQRDGYTF.